The clone carrying this TCR beta chain was counted a single time. This sample was taken from a study of technical replicates of blood from a few donors. The V gene's germline CDR1 is SGDLS and CDR2 YYNGEE. V lost 4 bases and J lost 4; bases outside the gene matches: 20. This CDR3 has 19 residues. Produced via immunoSEQ multiplex PCR; TCRdb's table is partial and in-frame only. This table holds more than 75,000 clones, 94% found once. Sequencing was carried out using T cells isolated from PBMCs. The receptor was isolated from a human donor in good health. The rearrangement joins TRBV9 to TRBJ2-1, with 7 bases identical to TRBD2. CDR3 bases: TGTGCCAGCAGCCCCCGACCCCCATGGCGGGAGACCCAATACAATGAGCAGTTCTTC. It yields the protein CASSPRPPWRETQYNEQFF.